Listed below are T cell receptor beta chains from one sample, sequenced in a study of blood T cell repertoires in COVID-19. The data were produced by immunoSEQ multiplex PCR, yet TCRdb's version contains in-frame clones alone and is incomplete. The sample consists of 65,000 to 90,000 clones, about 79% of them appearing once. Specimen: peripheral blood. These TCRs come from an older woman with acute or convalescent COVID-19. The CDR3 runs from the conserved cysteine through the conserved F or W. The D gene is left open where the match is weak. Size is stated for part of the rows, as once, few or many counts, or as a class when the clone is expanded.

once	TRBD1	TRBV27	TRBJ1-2	TGTGCCAGCAGTACACAGGGGAACTATGGCTACACCTTC	CASSTQGNYGYTF
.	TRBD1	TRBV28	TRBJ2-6	TGTGCCAGCAGCCCCAGGGGGAGTGGGGCCAACGTCCTGACTTTC	CASSPRGSGANVLTF
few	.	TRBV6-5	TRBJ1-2	TGTGCCAGCAGTAGAGGCCGGGACTATGGCTACACCTTC	CASSRGRDYGYTF
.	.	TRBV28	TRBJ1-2	TGTGCCAGCAGTTTACCGGACAGCTATGGCTACACCTTC	CASSLPDSYGYTF
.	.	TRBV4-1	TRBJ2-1	TGCGCCAGCAGCCAAGAGGGCAGGGTTGACTACAATGAGCAGTTCTTC	CASSQEGRVDYNEQFF
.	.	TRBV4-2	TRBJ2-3	TGTGCCAGCAGCCAAGATAGGGGTGGGGCGGGGACAGATACGCAGTATTTT	CASSQDRGGAGTDTQYF
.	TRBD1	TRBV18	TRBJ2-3	TGTGCCAGCTCACCAGACAGGGGATCAGATACGCAGTATTTT	CASSPDRGSDTQYF
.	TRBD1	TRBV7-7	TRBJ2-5	TGTGCTAGCATCAAGTCTGGGAACAGGGGGCATGAGACCCAGTACTTC	CASIKSGNRGHETQYF
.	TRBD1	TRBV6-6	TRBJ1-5	TGTGCCAGCAGTTACTACGGGACAGCTGCCGGTCAGCCCCAGCATTTT	CASSYYGTAAGQPQHF
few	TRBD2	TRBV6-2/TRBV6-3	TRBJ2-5	TGTGCCAGCAGTTACCTAGAGCGGGGGTTCAAAGAGACCCAGTACTTC	CASSYLERGFKETQYF
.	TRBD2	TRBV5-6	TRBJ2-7	TGTGCCAGCAGCTCCCGACTAGCGGGAGTTATCTACGAGCAGTACTTC	CASSSRLAGVIYEQYF
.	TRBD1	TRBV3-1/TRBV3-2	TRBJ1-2	TGTGCCAGCAGGGAGGACAGGGCTAACTATGGCTACACCTTC	CASREDRANYGYTF
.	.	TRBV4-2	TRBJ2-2	TGTGCCAGCAGCCAAGATGAATACAGGGCAGGTCCTACCGGGGAGCTGTTTTTT	CASSQDEYRAGPTGELFF
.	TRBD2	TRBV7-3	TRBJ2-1	TGTGCCAGCAGCTACCTAAGCGGGAGCTCCTACAATGAGCAGTTCTTC	CASSYLSGSSYNEQFF
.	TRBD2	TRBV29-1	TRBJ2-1	TGCAGCATCCATACTAGCGCAGATTACAATGAGCAGTTCTTC	CSIHTSADYNEQFF
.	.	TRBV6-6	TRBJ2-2	TGTGCCAGCAGTTACTTAGTGGCGGGGACCGGGGAGCTGTTTTTT	CASSYLVAGTGELFF
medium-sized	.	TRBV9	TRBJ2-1	TGTGCCAGCAGCGTTTATGACAGTCCCTACAATGAGCAGTTCTTC	CASSVYDSPYNEQFF
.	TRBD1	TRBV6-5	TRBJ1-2	TGTGCCAGCAGTTACTCAGCCGTGACAGGGGTAGGGGGCTACACCTTC	CASSYSAVTGVGGYTF
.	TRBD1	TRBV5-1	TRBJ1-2	TGCGCCAGCAGCATCACAGGGGGAGGCGGCTACACCTTC	CASSITGGGGYTF
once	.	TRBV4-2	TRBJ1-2	TGTGCCAGCAGCCAAGAAAACAGAGCTAACTATGGCTACACCTTC	CASSQENRANYGYTF
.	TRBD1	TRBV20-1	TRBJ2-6	TGCAGTGCTAGTAGGACAGGGGATCCCTCTGGGGCCAACGTCCTGACTTTC	CSASRTGDPSGANVLTF
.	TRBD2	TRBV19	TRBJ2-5	TGTGCCAGTAACCTACTAGCGGGGGGGCCCGAGACCCAGTACTTC	CASNLLAGGPETQYF
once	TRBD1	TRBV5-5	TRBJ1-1	TGTGCCAGCAGCTCCTATGGACAGGCCGTACTCGATACTGAAGCTTTCTTT	CASSSYGQAVLDTEAFF
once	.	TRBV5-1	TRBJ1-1	TGCGCCAGCAGCTTTGACCCGGGACACCTCACTGAAGCTTTCTTT	CASSFDPGHLTEAFF
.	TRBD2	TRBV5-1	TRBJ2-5	TGCGCCAGCAGCATCGGGACTAGCGGGGAAGAGACCCAGTACTTC	CASSIGTSGEETQYF
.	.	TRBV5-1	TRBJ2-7	TGCGCCAGCAGCTTGGCCGGGGCGGAAAGAGGAGGGGAGCAGTACTTC	CASSLAGAERGGEQYF
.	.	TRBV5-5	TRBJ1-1	TGTGCCAGCAGCTTTGGGACAACAAACACTGAAGCTTTCTTT	CASSFGTTNTEAFF
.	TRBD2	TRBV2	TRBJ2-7	TGTGCCAGCAGTGACCTTAGCGGGGGGCGGTACGAGCAGTACTTC	CASSDLSGGRYEQYF
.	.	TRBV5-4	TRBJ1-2	TGTGCCAGCAGCTTGGCGGACAGTAGGCATGGTGGCTACACCTTC	CASSLADSRHGGYTF
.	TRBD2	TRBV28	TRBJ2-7	TGTGCCAGCAGTCCCCTGCGGGGGGTGGACGAGCAGTACTTC	CASSPLRGVDEQYF
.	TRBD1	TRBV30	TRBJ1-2	TGTGCCTGGAGTTCGCCGGGACAGACTAACTATGGCTACACCTTC	CAWSSPGQTNYGYTF
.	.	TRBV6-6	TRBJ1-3	TGTGCCAGCAGCCCCGGCGGCAGGGCAGATGGAAACACCATATATTTT	CASSPGGRADGNTIYF
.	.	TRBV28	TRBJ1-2	TGTGCCAGCAGTCCTAACAGGGTTCAGGGCTACACCTTC	CASSPNRVQGYTF
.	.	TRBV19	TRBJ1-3	TGTGCCACCAGAAGAGAGGAACGAGTTCCTGGAAACACCATATATTTT	CATRREERVPGNTIYF
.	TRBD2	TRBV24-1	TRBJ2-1	TGTGCCACCAGTGACCCCACGGGACTAGCGGGGAAGCAGTTCTTC	CATSDPTGLAGKQFF
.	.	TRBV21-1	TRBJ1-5	TGTGCCAGCAGCAAAGGCAGAGGTCAGCCCCAGCATTTT	CASSKGRGQPQHF
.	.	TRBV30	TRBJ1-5	TGTGCCTGGAGTGTATCAGGGCTTCAGCCCCAGCATTTT	CAWSVSGLQPQHF
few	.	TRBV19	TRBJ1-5	TGTGCCAGTAGACCAAGGGGAGGGTATCAGCCCCAGCATTTT	CASRPRGGYQPQHF
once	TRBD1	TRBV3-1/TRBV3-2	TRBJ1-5	TGTGCCAGCAGCTATGGACAGGGAATGAACAATCAGCCCCAGCATTTT	CASSYGQGMNNQPQHF
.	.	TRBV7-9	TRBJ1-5	TGTGCCAGCAGCTTGTCGGGACAAAATCAGCCCCAGCATTTT	CASSLSGQNQPQHF
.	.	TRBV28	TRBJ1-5	TGTGCCAGCAGTTTAATTCGGGGGAACCAGCCCCAGCATTTT	CASSLIRGNQPQHF
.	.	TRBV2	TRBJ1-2	TGTGCCAGCAGTGAATGGCAGGGTAACTATGGCTACACCTTC	CASSEWQGNYGYTF
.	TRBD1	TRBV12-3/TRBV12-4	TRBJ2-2	TGTGCCAGCAGCAACAGGGGAACCGGGGAGCTGTTTTTT	CASSNRGTGELFF
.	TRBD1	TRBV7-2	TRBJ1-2	TGTGCCAGCAGCTTGTTTGACAGGGAAGGCTACACCTTC	CASSLFDREGYTF
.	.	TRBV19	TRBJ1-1	TGTGCCAGTGCCCTAGGGGCAGTGAACACTGAAGCTTTCTTT	CASALGAVNTEAFF